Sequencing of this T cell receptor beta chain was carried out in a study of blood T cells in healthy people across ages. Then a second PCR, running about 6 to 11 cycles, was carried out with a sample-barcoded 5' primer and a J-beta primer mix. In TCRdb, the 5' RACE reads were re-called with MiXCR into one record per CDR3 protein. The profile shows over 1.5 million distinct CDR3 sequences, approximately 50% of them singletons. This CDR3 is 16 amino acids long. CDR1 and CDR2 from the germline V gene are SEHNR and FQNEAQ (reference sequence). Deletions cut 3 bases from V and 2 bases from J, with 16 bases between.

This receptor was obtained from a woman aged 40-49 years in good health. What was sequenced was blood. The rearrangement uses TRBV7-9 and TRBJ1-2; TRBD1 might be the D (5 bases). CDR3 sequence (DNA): TGTGCCAGCAGCTTCCGTCCCGGGCCAGGGAACTATGGCTACACCTTC. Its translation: CASSFRPGPGNYGYTF.